This T cell receptor (beta chain) appears in the sequencing data of a study of blood T cell repertoires in COVID-19 (dated by TCRdb to the early 2020s). Concerning the study at large: Samples covering the acute and convalescent phases of COVID-19 were provided by collaborators in the United States, Italy and Spain. Where HLA class I and class II types were available, the types were taken from metadata supplied by the sample provider, not from assay-based typing. The prospective study material was composed of cDNA or gDNA derived from T cells, B-cell-depleted T cells, or PBMCs. The samples were drawn from the first 160 participants of the ongoing ImmuneRACE study and from 1,200 or so subjects provided by 6 global collaborators. The dataset comprised deeply sampled blood TCRbeta repertoires from subjects exposed to, actively infected with, or recovered from COVID-19. The repertoires were released in a freely available public database meant as a resource for research on the immune response to SARS-CoV-2. Nearly every sample came with metadata listing a de-identified subject ID, COVID-19 status, age in years and sex. The research as a whole found: The amount of clinical and demographic metadata varied by source and participant and was provided uncurated.

At the junction V is shortened by 4 bases and J by 3 bases; bases outside the gene matches: 3. Reading from cysteine to phenylalanine, the CDR3 counts 14 amino acids. CDR3 DNA only is kept here, 42 bases in frame from base 1. CDR1 and CDR2 are drawn from the germline V gene: SGHRS, YFSETQ. The immunoSEQ Assay, a bias-controlled multiplex PCR, was used to amplify TCRbeta CDR3 regions from genomic DNA. As for the original processing: Nucleated cell counts per sample were estimated from amplification of reference gene primers within the assay. Sequence reads were collapsed and filtered to measure the absolute abundance of every unique TCRbeta CDR3 rearrangement. For each sample, productive Simpson clonality was calculated as the square root of Simpson's diversity index across productive rearrangements. This immuneACCESS table, as held by TCRdb, lists in-frame sequences with V and J called but not all clones. Of the missing ones, under half trace to an unresolved V gene in checked studies; the others have no known cause. Clone size and the V and J calls come from that table; the DNA yielded D and trimming. The sample table holds about 47,000 clones, of which approximately 89% were seen once. The top ten constitute 9% of the sample.

Remarks on this clone: Its antigen target is currently unknown. No much larger clone exists at a distance of one base, and base qualities are not known.

The collaborating institutions used their own protocols to collect whole blood in K2EDTA tubes. For TCRbeta analysis, collaborators shipped samples as frozen whole blood, isolated PBMCs, or DNA extracted from either of those sample types. The rearrangement combines TRBV5-1 with TRBJ1-1, with 10 bases aligning to TRBD1. The sample taken for sequencing was peripheral blood. This TCR came from a man aged 80 or over with active or convalescent COVID-19. The DNA reads as follows: TGCGCCAGCAGCCCCGGGACAGGGGACACTGAAGCTTTCTTT. Translated, it gives CASSPGTGDTEAFF.